These 26 T cell receptor beta chains were all obtained from the same sample, sequenced in a study of control samples from healthy donors and cancer patients. Assay used: immunoSEQ multiplex PCR; TCRdb lists only in-frame clones, some missing. The table records 100,000 to 150,000 clones, 70% to 90% of them present only once. The specimen sequenced was blood. The receptors here all came from a man aged 45-65 years in good health.

This chain connects TRBV15 to TRBJ1-3, with D maybe TRBD1 (5 bases). The V gene's germline CDR1 is LNHNV and CDR2 YYDKDF (reference sequence). Trimming removed 4 bases at V and 2 bases at J, with 12 bases between. The CDR3 loop spans 15 amino acids. The CDR3 region has the DNA TGTGCCACCAGCATGGGGGATACGGCTGGAAACACCATATATTTT. Translated, it gives CATSMGDTAGNTIYF.

The V call is TRBV10-1, the J call TRBJ1-6; D is ambiguous. Germline-derived CDR1 and CDR2 are WNHNN and SYGVQD (reference sequence). This CDR3 comprises 13 residues. Trimming cost V 2 bases and J 9 bases, with 8 bases left between them. CDR3 residues: CASSETVSSPLHF. The DNA for the CDR3 is TGCGCCAGCAGTGAGACAGTTTCTTCACCCCTCCACTTT.

V is TRBV6-6 and J is TRBJ1-3; D unresolved. The CDR3 contains 12 residues. Trimming removed 8 bases from V and 0 bases from J, with 5 bases in between. Germline assignment: CDR1 MNHNY and CDR2 SVGAGI (reference sequence). CDR3 residues: CASRNSGNTIYF. The CDR3 region has the DNA TGTGCCAGCCGGAACTCTGGAAACACCATATATTTT.

The V gene is TRBV28, the J gene TRBJ1-5; 9 positions agree with TRBD1. V shed 2 bases, J shed 3 bases, and the junction held 11 bases outside the gene matches. Germline CDR1 is MDHEN and CDR2 is SYDVKM. This CDR3 spans 18 amino acids. The CDR3 loop reads CASSLSGGQGSLNQPQHF. DNA of the CDR3: TGTGCCAGCAGTTTAAGTGGGGGACAGGGTTCCCTCAATCAGCCCCAGCATTTT.

The V gene is TRBV3-1 (or the pseudogene TRBV3-2), the J gene TRBJ2-5, with D possibly being TRBD1 or TRBD2 (6 bases each). The CDR3 contains 17 residues. Germline V lookup: CDR1 LGHDT, CDR2 YNNKEL (reference sequence). With 6 bases removed from V and 1 base from J, the gap between germline ends came to 21 bases. In DNA form, the CDR3 reads TGTGCCAGCAGTTCGGAGAGGCCGGGGGCGGTCCAAGAGACCCAGTACTTC. Amino acids: CASSSERPGAVQETQYF.

This sequence joins TRBV3-1 (or the pseudogene TRBV3-2) and TRBJ2-5; D perhaps matches TRBD1 (6 bases). Deletions cut 3 bases from V and 2 bases from J, with 10 bases between. Looked up from germline, CDR1 is LGHDT and CDR2 is YNNKEL (reference sequence). The CDR3 is 14 amino acids. CDR3 sequence reads: CASSQDSPQETQYF. Written as DNA, the CDR3 is TGTGCCAGCAGCCAGGACAGCCCTCAAGAGACCCAGTACTTC.

With respect to this clone: This sample also contains other DNA sequences that code for the same CDR3. The CDR3 nucleotides are TGCAGCGTTGTTTCGACTAGCGGGAGTACAGATACGCAGTATTTT. Translated: CSVVSTSGSTDTQYF. The chain is built from TRBV29-1 and TRBJ2-3; 12 nucleotides line up with TRBD2. The CDR3 sequence is 15 residues long. Germline V gene lookup returns CDR1 SQVTM and CDR2 ANQGSEA. V trimming: 4 bases; J trimming: 3 bases; junction bases outside the gene matches: 5.

This rearrangement joins TRBV28 to TRBJ2-5, with a tentative D call TRBD1 (6 bases). Per the germline V gene, CDR1 is MDHEN and CDR2 is SYDVKM. V was trimmed by 7 bases and J by 5 bases, leaving 23 bases between them. The CDR3 runs 16 residues. The chain's CDR3 is CASNPFGQSQRETQYF. CDR3 nucleotide sequence: TGTGCCAGCAACCCTTTCGGACAGTCACAGAGGGAGACCCAGTACTTC.

The chain uses TRBV4-1 and TRBJ2-2; TRBD2 matches 10 bases. CDR1 MGHRA and CDR2 YSYEKL come from the germline V gene. Germline trimming cut 1 base from V and 1 base from J; bases unmatched to any gene: 0. The CDR3 sequence is 16 residues long. Here the CDR3 reads CASSQGLAGNTGELFF. The CDR3 coding sequence is TGCGCCAGCAGCCAAGGACTAGCGGGGAACACCGGGGAGCTGTTTTTT.

This chain joins TRBV19 and TRBJ1-1, with no clear D. There are 15 residues in the CDR3. CDR1 and CDR2 from the germline V gene are LNHDA and SQIVND (reference sequence). The V gene lost 0 bases and the J gene lost 1 base, with 9 bases spanning the gap. CDR3 residues: CASSIDSPPNTEAFF. The CDR3 region has the DNA TGTGCCAGTAGTATAGATTCCCCCCCGAACACTGAAGCTTTCTTT.

The chain links TRBV7-8 to TRBJ2-7, with D perhaps TRBD2 (5 bases). The CDR3 sequence is 15 residues long. Per germline, CDR1 SGHVS and CDR2 FQNEAQ. Trimming left V 4 bases short and J 3 bases short, with 16 bases between. CDR3 protein: CASSSSSFPLYEQYF. CDR3 DNA sequence: TGTGCCAGCAGCTCCTCTAGCTTTCCTCTCTACGAGCAGTACTTC.

This chain uses TRBV20-1 with TRBJ1-2; D is unclear. The CDR3 is made up of 12 amino acids. Germline loops: CDR1 DFQATT, CDR2 SNEGSKA (reference sequence). Trimming stripped 3 bases from V and 6 bases from J, with 11 bases between. Written as DNA, the CDR3 is TGCAGTGCTAGTCTACGGATGGATGGCTACACCTTC. Protein: CSASLRMDGYTF.

The chain employs TRBV7-9 and TRBJ2-7; possible D gene TRBD2, 5 bases. The CDR3 length is 12 residues. Germline CDR1 SEHNR, CDR2 FQNEAQ (reference sequence). With 5 bases removed from V and 6 bases from J, the gap between germline ends came to 11 bases. CDR3: CASSPGGSEQYF. The CDR3 DNA is TGTGCCAGCAGCCCCGGCGGGTCCGAGCAGTACTTC.

The rearrangement uses TRBV4-1 and TRBJ2-5, with D possibly being TRBD1 or TRBD2 (5 bases each). The germline V gene has CDR1 MGHRA and CDR2 YSYEKL. The CDR3 has 13 residues. V was pared by 4 bases and J by 4 bases, with 10 bases between. CDR3 DNA sequence: TGCGCCAGCAGCCTGGGGGTCGGAGAGACCCAGTACTTC. Encoded protein: CASSLGVGETQYF.

The chain carries TRBV27 and TRBJ1-1; D unresolved. V gave up 6 bases and J gave up 8 bases, with 16 bases separating them. CDR3 length equals 13 residues. The germline CDR1 and CDR2 sequences are MNHEY and SMNVEV (reference sequence). The CDR3 nucleotides are TGTGCCAGCAGAAAACGGTCCGGAGGCGAAGCTTTCTTT. Residues: CASRKRSGGEAFF.

The chain recombines TRBV25-1 with TRBJ2-1; D not certain. Germline CDR1 MGHDK, CDR2 SYGVNS. V was clipped by 4 bases and J by 3 bases, with 13 bases between them. The CDR3 totals 15 residues. This CDR3 is CASSAADMDYNEQFF. The CDR3 nucleotides are TGTGCCAGCAGTGCTGCGGATATGGACTACAATGAGCAGTTCTTC.

V usage is TRBV5-5 and J usage is TRBJ1-3; D unclear. Germline CDR1 SGHKS, CDR2 YYEKEE (reference sequence). The CDR3 contains 16 residues. With 5 bases removed from V and 10 bases from J, the gap between germline ends came to 25 bases. Here the CDR3 DNA reads TGTGCCAGCAGAATCAGCAGTGGATCGATCCAGAGTACCATATATTTT. Protein: CASRISSGSIQSTIYF.

The V gene is TRBV2, the J gene TRBJ1-2; D unclear. CDR3 length: 14 amino acids. The germline CDR1 and CDR2 sequences are SNHLY and FYNNEI. Trimming shortened V by 6 bases and J by 5 bases, and 16 bases separated the two germline ends. CDR3 loop: CASRLDGGLYGYTF. The CDR3 DNA follows: TGTGCCAGCAGGCTGGATGGAGGCTTGTATGGCTACACCTTC.

The chain carries TRBV19 and TRBJ2-1; 9 nucleotides match TRBD2. This CDR3 has 13 residues. The junction had 5 bases not matched to a gene; V was cut back by 8 bases and J by 6 bases. CDR1 and CDR2 from the germline V gene are LNHDA and SQIVND (reference sequence). The CDR3 here is CASGAGGPNEQFF. CDR3 in DNA: TGTGCCAGTGGGGCGGGGGGGCCCAATGAGCAGTTCTTC.

This clone was seen once. The V and J genes are TRBV20-1 and TRBJ1-1; D uncertain. Trimming pared 0 bases from V and 4 bases from J, leaving 3 bases between. Germline V gene data show CDR1 as DFQATT and CDR2 as SNEGSKA (reference sequence). The CDR3 consists of 11 residues. The CDR3 loop reads CSARDPTEAFF. CDR3 nucleotide sequence: TGCAGTGCTAGAGACCCCACTGAAGCTTTCTTT.

This clone was counted once. V gene TRBV18 combines with J gene TRBJ1-5, with D unresolved. Germline V gene sequence: CDR1 KGHSH, CDR2 LQKENI. The length of the CDR3 is 13 residues. Trimming removed 4 bases at V and 7 bases at J, with 11 bases between. In nucleotides, the CDR3 is TGTGCCAGCTCACAGGGAGAAGAGCAGCCCCAGCATTTT. Its protein is CASSQGEEQPQHF.

The CDR3 nucleotides are TGTGCCAGCAGTTGGACGGGTGGACGCACAGATACGCAGTATTTT. It yields the protein CASSWTGGRTDTQYF. The chain is built from TRBV27 and TRBJ2-3; no firm D call. The V end was cut by 4 bases, the J end by 1 base, with 12 bases between. The CDR3 sequence is 15 residues long. Germline CDR1 reads MNHEY; CDR2 reads SMNVEV (reference sequence).

On this clone: The same CDR3 is also encoded by other DNA sequences in this sample. The chain has TRBV6-5 and TRBJ2-5; D call uncertain. This CDR3 is built from 11 residues. V was pared by 4 bases and J by 1 base, with 1 base between. The germline CDR1 and CDR2 sequences are MNHEY and SVGAGI. The CDR3 region has the DNA TGTGCCAGCAGTTCCCAAGAGACCCAGTACTTC. Translating it yields CASSSQETQYF.

The V and J genes are TRBV6-5 and TRBJ1-1; D gene unclear. The CDR3 consists of 12 residues. Germline CDR1 is MNHEY and CDR2 is SVGAGI. CDR3 sequence (DNA): TGTACCATTAAGGATAGGAACACTGAAGCTTTCTTT. It specifies CTIKDRNTEAFF.

The chain joins TRBV30 to TRBJ2-7; TRBD1 matches 7 bases. The CDR3 has 13 amino acids. CDR1 and CDR2 (germline): GTSNPN, SVGIG (reference sequence). V was clipped by 2 bases and J by 3 bases; unmatched bases: 4. The CDR3 nucleotides read TGTGCCTGGAGTAATTCAGGGGGCTACGAGCAGTACTTC. This gives the protein CAWSNSGGYEQYF. Full variable domain (remainder filled in from reference TRBV30 and TRBJ2-7): SQTIHQWPATLVQPVGSPLSLECTVEGTSNPNLYWYRQAAGRGLQLLFYSVGIGQISSEVPQNLSASRPQDRQFILSSKKLLLSDSGFYLCAWSNSGGYEQYFGPGTRLTVT.

The chain has TRBV3-1 (or the pseudogene TRBV3-2) and TRBJ1-2, with a possible D match to TRBD1 (5 bases). Germline V gives CDR1 LGHDT, CDR2 YNNKEL (reference sequence). The CDR3 runs to 14 residues. The V and J ends lost 5 bases and 5 bases respectively, with 15 bases between them. DNA for the CDR3: TGTGCCAGCAGCTACAGGTCGCCAGAGTATGGCTACACCTTC. Encoded protein: CASSYRSPEYGYTF.